Listed here are 5 T cell receptor beta chains from one sample, sequenced in a study of T cell changes during pregnancy in multiple sclerosis. Sequencing was performed with immunoSEQ multiplex PCR; in TCRdb, only in-frame clones are kept and a portion is missing. The table includes around 68,000 clones, around 90% detected once. The source material was CD4+ T cells from peripheral blood mononuclear cells, sampled before pregnancy. The receptors stem from a female donor with multiple sclerosis, enrolled in a pregnancy study.

The chain employs TRBV18 and TRBJ1-5, with TRBD1 identical over 8 bases. The CDR3 loop spans 14 amino acids. Germline V lookup: CDR1 KGHSH, CDR2 LQKENI. V gave up 4 bases and J gave up 6 bases; unmatched junction bases: 5. The CDR3 nucleotides are TGTGCCAGCTCACTGACAGGGGAAGGTCAGCCCCAGCATTTT. Protein product: CASSLTGEGQPQHF.

A few counts support this clone. This chain joins TRBV21-1 and TRBJ1-2; the table's TRBD1 call for D was not verified on the DNA. TRBV21-1 is a recognized pseudogene. The CDR3 extends over 13 amino acids. This CDR3 reads CASSKPPTYGYTF. The CDR3 nucleotides are TGTGCCAGCAGCAAGCCCCCGACATATGGCTACACCTTC.

V gene TRBV7-3 combines with J gene TRBJ2-1, with 12 bases identical to TRBD2. The CDR3 runs to 15 residues. Per germline, CDR1 SGHTA and CDR2 FQGTGA. Losses at the gene ends were 5 bases for V and 3 bases for J; bases not matched to a gene: 2. CDR3 nucleotide sequence: TGTGCCAGCAGCCCTAGCGGGGGGGTCTACAATGAGCAGTTCTTC. Its translation is CASSPSGGVYNEQFF.

This sequence joins TRBV5-1 and TRBJ1-2, with TRBD1 matching 7 bases. The CDR3 contains 17 residues. V dropped 0 bases and J dropped 8; count of bases not matched to a gene: 16. Germline-derived CDR1 and CDR2 are SGHRS and YFSETQ. CDR3 protein: CASSLARVAVGQSGYTF. For the CDR3, the DNA is TGCGCCAGCAGCTTGGCCAGGGTTGCCGTGGGACAGAGCGGCTACACCTTC.

This chain joins TRBV5-5 and TRBJ2-7; no firm D call. CDR3 length: 13 residues. V was clipped by 4 bases and J by 4 bases, with 12 bases between them. Germline V gene lookup returns CDR1 SGHKS and CDR2 YYEKEE (reference sequence). CDR3 bases: TGTGCCAGCAGCCCCAACCCCGCGTACGAGCAGTACTTC. Protein sequence: CASSPNPAYEQYF.